This TCR beta chain is drawn from a study of regulatory T cells in long-lasting Graves disease. The study, taken as a whole, reports: Lower TCR diversity characterized persistent Graves' patients relative to newly diagnosed patients. Under persistent disease, TRBV28, TRBJ1-2 and TRBJ2-5 were used preferentially. Fewer public clonotypes were shared by new patients (under 1,000) than by persistent patients (roughly 2,500).

Investigators prepared the TCR beta libraries by applying iRepertoire HTBI primers and Arm-PCR of CDR3 regions. Original methodology: The samples yielded approximately 62 TRBV and around 14 TRBJ segments. TCRdb re-called the multiplex PCR reads with MiXCR, one entry per CDR3 protein. The V and J calls follow TCRdb's processing rather than the paper's. The sample lists roughly 500,000 distinct CDR3 sequences; about 20% were seen once. This clonotype was seen more than once but under ten times. Its cognate antigen is unknown. Documented time point: persistent/refractory GD, antithyroid drugs over 5 years with positive TRAb. RNA from PBMCs was the source of the TCR library. V was clipped by 2 bases and J by 2 bases; unmatched bases: 7. The germline CDR1 and CDR2 sequences are LNHNV and YYDKDF (reference sequence). The CDR3 runs 17 residues.

The genes are TRBV15 and TRBJ2-7; 12 positions match TRBD2. The receptor was isolated from a female donor with Graves disease. This specimen was peripheral blood mononuclear cells (PBMCs), taken when the disease was refractory, from a patient treated with antithyroid drugs. CDR3 amino acids: CATSRKMRTSGTYEQYF. The CDR3 DNA is TGTGCCACCAGCAGAAAGATGCGGACTAGCGGGACCTACGAGCAGTACTTC.